The 4 T cell receptor beta chains presented below share a single source sample, sequenced in a study of tumor-infiltrating lymphocytes in primary liver carcinoma. From 500 to 600 ng of total RNA, TCR beta-specific cDNA was reverse-transcribed using a constant-region primer. Employing slightly modified ARM-PCR, three nested multiplex PCR rounds were run, and these gave rise to the TCR beta libraries. With TRBV1-TRBV30 forward primers and a C-beta reverse primer, the first two PCR rounds were run for approximately 10 cycles each. In TCRdb, the multiplex PCR reads were re-called with MiXCR into one record per CDR3 protein. The table has about 100,000 distinct CDR3 sequences, about 70% seen once. The source material, about 19-30 mg of unsorted bulk tissue, was used to co-extract RNA and DNA. Sequencing was done on a sample of liver tumor tissue from sampling region 2. As for subset: tumor region T2, inferior pole. These receptors were collected from a woman between 55 and 75 years old with primary liver carcinoma and hepatitis B virus infection.

Concerning this clonotype: This CDR3 is missing its conserved last phenylalanine or tryptophan, likely due to a read error. The genes are TRBV11-3 and TRBJ2-2, with D maybe TRBD2 (6 bases). Trimming stripped 1 base from V and 1 base from J, with 13 bases between. Germline V gene data show CDR1 as SGHNT and CDR2 as YENEEA. The CDR3 has 17 residues. CDR3 in DNA: TGTGCCAGCAGCTTAGGCAGGCCAGCGGGGAACACCGGGGAGCTGTTTTAT. Its translation: CASSLGRPAGNTGELFY.

This chain links TRBV7-2 with TRBJ1-6, with D unclear. Trimming removed 0 bases at V and 8 bases at J, with 11 bases between. The CDR3 has 15 residues. Germline values: CDR1 SGHTA, CDR2 FQGNSA. CDR3 sequence: CASSLAPTEDSPLHF. CDR3 nucleotides: TGTGCCAGCAGCTTAGCGCCCACTGAGGATTCACCCCTCCACTTT.

The chain recombines TRBV12-3 or TRBV12-4 with TRBJ2-5; 9 positions match TRBD2. V shed 10 bases and J 3 bases; nucleotides not matched to a gene: 9. This CDR3 is built from 14 residues. The CDR3 region has the DNA TGTGCCAACGGTCCGTCTAGCGGGAAAGAGACCCAGTACTTC. This gives the protein CANGPSSGKETQYF.

A few counts support this clonotype. An end of the junction does not agree with germline; a read error may underlie this. CDR3 amino acids: CSVHRGGSAETQYF. CDR3 coding DNA: TGCAGCGTACACAGGGGGGGGAGCGCAGAAACGCAGTATTTT. The rearrangement links TRBV29-1 to TRBJ2-3; a weak D match, TRBD1 (8 bases). The germline V gene encodes CDR1 SQVTM and CDR2 ANQGSEA. CDR3 length: 14 amino acids.